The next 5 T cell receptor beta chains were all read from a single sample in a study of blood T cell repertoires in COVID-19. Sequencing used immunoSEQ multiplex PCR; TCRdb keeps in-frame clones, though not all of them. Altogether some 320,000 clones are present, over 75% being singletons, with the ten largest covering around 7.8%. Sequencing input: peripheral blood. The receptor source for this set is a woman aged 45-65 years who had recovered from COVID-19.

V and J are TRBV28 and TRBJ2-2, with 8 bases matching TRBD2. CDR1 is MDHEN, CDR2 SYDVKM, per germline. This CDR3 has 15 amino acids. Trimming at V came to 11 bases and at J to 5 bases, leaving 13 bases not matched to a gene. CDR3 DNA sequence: TGTGCCGCAGGACTCGGACAGCGGGGGACCGGGGAGCTGTTTTTT. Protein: CAAGLGQRGTGELFF.

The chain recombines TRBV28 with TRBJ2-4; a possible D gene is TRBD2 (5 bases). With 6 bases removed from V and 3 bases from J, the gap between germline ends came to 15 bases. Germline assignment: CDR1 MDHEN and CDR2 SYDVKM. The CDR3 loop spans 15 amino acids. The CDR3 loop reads CASRVSPRDKNIQYF. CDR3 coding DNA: TGTGCCAGCAGAGTTTCTCCGAGGGACAAAAACATTCAGTACTTC.

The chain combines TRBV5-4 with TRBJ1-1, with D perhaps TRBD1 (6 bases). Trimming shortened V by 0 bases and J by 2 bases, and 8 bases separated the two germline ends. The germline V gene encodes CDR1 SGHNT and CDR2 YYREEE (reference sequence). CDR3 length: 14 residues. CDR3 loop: CASSLEGVNTEAFF. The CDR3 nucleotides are TGTGCCAGCAGCTTGGAGGGGGTAAACACTGAAGCTTTCTTT.

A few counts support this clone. The CDR3 here is CASRPTSTYPHEQFF. The CDR3 DNA reads TGTGCCAGCAGGCCGACTAGCACTTACCCCCATGAGCAGTTCTTC. This rearrangement joins TRBV6-5 to TRBJ2-1; 7 bases fit TRBD2. Trimming took 6 bases from V and 8 from J; bases not matched to a gene: 13. The CDR3 length is 15 residues. Germline CDR1 MNHEY, CDR2 SVGAGI.

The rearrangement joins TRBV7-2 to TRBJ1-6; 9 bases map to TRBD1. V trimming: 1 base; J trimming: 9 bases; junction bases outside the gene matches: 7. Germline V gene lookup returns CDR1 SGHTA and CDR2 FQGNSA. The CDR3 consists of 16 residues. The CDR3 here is CASSLEGQGGSSPLHF. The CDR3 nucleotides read TGTGCCAGCAGCTTAGAGGGACAGGGCGGTTCTTCACCCCTCCACTTT. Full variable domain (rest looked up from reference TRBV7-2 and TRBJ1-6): GAGVSQSPSNKVTEKGKDVELRCDPISGHTALYWYRQSLGQGLEFLIYFQGNSAPDKSGLPSDRFSAERTGGSVSTLTIQRTQQEDSAVYLCASSLEGQGGSSPLHFGNGTRLTVT.